This TCR beta chain was documented in a study of beta chain features in type 1 diabetes. Details on this clone: What it binds is not known.

Trimming pared 4 bases from V and 5 bases from J, leaving 17 bases between. This CDR3 has 14 amino acids. In germline, CDR1 is SQVTM, CDR2 ANQGSEA. Study results and caveats: The study found moderately but significantly shorter TCRB CDR3s in all four CD4+ subsets of Type 1 diabetes patients.

The isolated RNA, all of it, was reverse transcribed, so expressed TCRB transcripts were what got sequenced. The protocol was immunoSEQ multiplex PCR, while the TCRdb copy is restricted to in-frame clones and leaves out a portion. The table records about 190,000 clones, 6.5% to 8.5% of them present only once. The specimen was central memory CD4+ T cells from blood. The clonotype was recovered from a man aged 18 to 29 with type 1 diabetes. The chain employs TRBV29-1 and TRBJ2-5, with a tentative D call TRBD2 (7 bases). The CDR3 here is CSVAVGGRWETQYF. The DNA of the CDR3 is TGCAGCGTTGCGGTCGGGGGGCGCTGGGAGACCCAGTACTTC.